This TCR beta chain was captured in a study of T-cell reconstitution after alpha-beta-depleted transplantation in children. A library of TCRbeta sequences, prepared with unique molecular identifiers, was generated. TCRdb re-called the PCR reads with MiXCR, one entry per CDR3 protein. The data contain 600,000 to 700,000 distinct CDR3 sequences, 15% to 20% of them seen just once; the ten biggest clones take up 1.1%. In this sample, this clonotype turned up many times. This receptor was obtained from a human donor who donated a stem cell graft to a child with acute myeloid leukemia. Sequenced here: PBMCs from the stem cell graft donor, sampled from the stem cell graft.

CDR3 sequence: CSVSSGITTGTDNNEQFF. The CDR3 DNA reads TGCAGCGTCTCATCCGGGATAACTACGGGGACAGACAACAATGAGCAGTTCTTC. The chain combines TRBV29-1 with TRBJ2-1; 7 bases match TRBD1. Losses at the gene ends were 6 bases for V and 5 bases for J; bases not matched to a gene: 22. This CDR3 is built from 18 residues. CDR1 is SQVTM and CDR2 is ANQGSEA in the germline V gene.